The 26 T cell receptor beta chains in this list originate from one sample, sequenced in a study of T cell responses to AZD1222 COVID-19 vaccine. Profiled with immunoSEQ multiplex PCR; TCRdb holds only in-frame clones, not every one. The sample lists about 170,000 clones, approximately 93% occurring once. The sequenced sample was peripheral blood, obtained on day 0 of AZD1222 vaccination. The receptors originated from an adult in good health.

V and J are TRBV6-5 and TRBJ2-5; 9 bases are a match to TRBD2. The CDR3 runs to 15 residues. Per germline, CDR1 MNHEY and CDR2 SVGAGI. The V gene end was trimmed by 6 bases and the J gene end by 5 bases; junction bases not matched to a gene: 10. CDR3 sequence reads: CASSYPAGGRETQYF. The CDR3 DNA is TGTGCCAGCAGCTATCCAGCGGGAGGCAGGGAGACCCAGTACTTC.

V and J are TRBV3-1 (or the pseudogene TRBV3-2) and TRBJ1-6, with D tentatively TRBD1 (6 bases). Trimming shortened V by 4 bases and J by 1 base, and 11 bases separated the two germline ends. There are 16 residues in the CDR3. Germline-derived CDR1 and CDR2 are LGHDT and YNNKEL (reference sequence). This CDR3 is CASSRGRGSYNSPLHF. As DNA, the CDR3 is TGTGCCAGCAGCCGAGGCAGGGGTTCCTATAATTCACCCCTCCACTTT.

V and J are TRBV27 and TRBJ2-7; 7 bases align to TRBD2. The CDR3 spans 17 residues. Per the germline V gene, CDR1 is MNHEY and CDR2 is SMNVEV (reference sequence). Trimming took 5 bases from V and 0 from J; bases not matched to a gene: 13. In DNA form, the CDR3 reads TGTGCCAGCAGTGCCTTTCTAGGCGGCGGGAGCTCCTACGAGCAGTACTTC. Amino acid sequence: CASSAFLGGGSSYEQYF.

The J gene is TRBJ1-4, the V gene TRBV5-1; no clear D. Germline CDR1 is SGHRS and CDR2 is YFSETQ. V was pared by 5 bases and J by 4 bases, with 9 bases between. CDR3 size: 13 residues. CDR3 sequence reads: CASSPGVNEKLFF. CDR3 sequence (DNA): TGCGCCAGCAGTCCAGGAGTTAATGAAAAACTGTTTTTT.

This rearrangement joins TRBV19 to TRBJ1-2; D gene unclear. Germline CDR1 is LNHDA and CDR2 is SQIVND (reference sequence). V lost 6 bases to trimming and J lost 5 bases, with 13 bases between them. The CDR3 contains 13 residues. CDR3 DNA sequence: TGTGCCAGTAGAGAGGCACATAAGTATGGCTACACCTTC. This translates into CASREAHKYGYTF.

The V and J genes are TRBV18 and TRBJ1-6; the match to TRBD1 covers 9 bases. Germline CDR1 and CDR2: KGHSH and LQKENI. J gave up 1 base and V 2 bases, and 6 bases lay outside the gene matches. The CDR3 loop spans 18 amino acids. CDR3 protein: CASSPEYRGLSYNSPLHF. For the CDR3, the DNA is TGTGCCAGCTCACCAGAGTACAGGGGGCTATCCTATAATTCACCCCTCCACTTT.

This clone has a handful of counts. The V and J genes are TRBV19 and TRBJ2-7; 8 nucleotides line up with TRBD1. Germline CDR1 reads LNHDA; CDR2 reads SQIVND (reference sequence). After removal of 5 bases from V and 0 bases from J, the junction contained 9 bases not matched to a gene. The CDR3 is 16 residues long. This chain's CDR3 is CASSLSTGVSSYEQYF. CDR3 bases: TGTGCCAGTAGTTTGTCGACAGGGGTTAGCTCCTACGAGCAGTACTTC.

The V call is TRBV19, the J call TRBJ2-7; possible D gene TRBD1, 5 bases. V dropped 7 bases and J dropped 0 bases, with 10 bases sitting between them. There are 13 residues in the CDR3. CDR1 and CDR2 (germline): LNHDA, SQIVND (reference sequence). CDR3 sequence (DNA): TGTGCCAGTAAGGCGGACACCTCCTACGAGCAGTACTTC. It is translated as CASKADTSYEQYF.

This sequence joins TRBV19 and TRBJ1-1; D uncertain. The CDR3 is 13 residues long. In germline, CDR1 is LNHDA, CDR2 SQIVND (reference sequence). V lost 5 bases and J 1 base, leaving 8 bases between the germline ends. CDR3 protein: CASSPNGNTEAFF. In nucleotides, the CDR3 is TGTGCCAGTAGTCCTAACGGGAACACTGAAGCTTTCTTT.

The CDR3, as DNA: TGTGCCAGCAGCTCTTTTACAGATACGCAGTATTTT. It is translated as CASSSFTDTQYF. The V call is TRBV7-6, the J call TRBJ2-3; D gene unclear. CDR3 length equals 12 residues. V dropped 4 bases and J dropped 3 bases, with 5 bases sitting between them. Germline V gene sequence: CDR1 SGHVS, CDR2 FNYEAQ.

The chain carries TRBV29-1 and TRBJ1-1, with no clear D. V lost 6 bases and J 4 bases, leaving 15 bases between the germline ends. The length of the CDR3 is 13 residues. Germline V gene data show CDR1 as SQVTM and CDR2 as ANQGSEA. CDR3 coding DNA: TGCAGCGTCCAAGCGGGGTCTGGCACTGAAGCTTTCTTT. Translating gives CSVQAGSGTEAFF. The whole variable domain, filled in from reference TRBV29-1 and TRBJ1-1, reads SAVISQKPSRDICQRGTSLTIQCQVDSQVTMMFWYRQQPGQSLTLIATANQGSEATYESGFVIDKFPISRPNLTFSTLTVSNMSPEDSSIYLCSVQAGSGTEAFFGQGTRLTVV.

V gene TRBV6-5 combines with J gene TRBJ1-5, with D perhaps matching TRBD1 (6 bases). Trimming shortened V by 2 bases and J by 2 bases, and 10 bases separated the two germline ends. CDR3 size: 15 residues. Germline V gene lookup returns CDR1 MNHEY and CDR2 SVGAGI. This CDR3 reads CASSYSSGGNQPQHF. The CDR3 DNA follows: TGTGCCAGCAGTTACAGTTCAGGGGGCAATCAGCCCCAGCATTTT.

The chain employs TRBV10-1 and TRBJ1-5; 7 nucleotides agree with TRBD1. V trimming: 2 bases; J trimming: 4 bases; junction bases outside the gene matches: 2. This CDR3 is 14 amino acids long. Germline CDR1 WNHNN, CDR2 SYGVQD (reference sequence). The DNA of the CDR3 is TGCGCCAGCAGTGAGGGGACAGCTAATCAGCCCCAGCATTTT. This gives the protein CASSEGTANQPQHF.

The chain uses TRBV5-8 and TRBJ1-5, with D possibly matching TRBD1 (5 bases). This CDR3 is 15 amino acids long. CDR1 is SGHTS, CDR2 YDEGEE, per germline. Trimming shortened V by 4 bases and J by 6 bases, and 17 bases separated the two germline ends. CDR3 protein: CASSKLGGIRQPQHF. The CDR3 nucleotides are TGTGCCAGCAGCAAACTGGGGGGAATTCGTCAGCCCCAGCATTTT.

This rearrangement joins TRBV12-5 to TRBJ2-3; D ambiguous. Per germline, CDR1 LGHNT and CDR2 FRNRAP. The V end lost 6 bases, the J end lost 4 bases, and 8 bases lay between the germline ends. CDR3 size: 12 residues. The CDR3 nucleotides are TGTGCTAGTGGCTTCGGTTCAGATACGCAGTATTTT. Protein sequence: CASGFGSDTQYF. Full variable domain (rest looked up from reference TRBV12-5 and TRBJ2-3): DARVTQTPRHKVTEMGQEVTMRCQPILGHNTVFWYRQTMMQGLELLAYFRNRAPLDDSGMPKDRFSAEMPDATLATLKIQPSEPRDSAVYFCASGFGSDTQYFGPGTRLTVL.

The chain links TRBV4-1 to TRBJ1-2; 9 bases agree with TRBD1. With 1 base clipped from V and 5 bases from J, the junction kept 11 bases outside the gene matches. CDR1 and CDR2 from the germline V gene are MGHRA and YSYEKL. The CDR3 runs to 17 residues. The CDR3 nucleotides are TGCGCCAGCAGCCAAGGGAGGTTACAGGGGGCGCCTTATGGCTACACCTTC. Translation: CASSQGRLQGAPYGYTF.

The V and J genes are TRBV7-8 and TRBJ2-7, with a tentative D call TRBD2 (6 bases). V lost 1 base, J lost 3 bases, and 13 bases lay in between. CDR3 length: 15 amino acids. The V gene's germline CDR1 is SGHVS and CDR2 FQNEAQ. CDR3 nucleotide sequence: TGTGCCAGCAGCTTAGAAGTCGGGAGAAACTACGAGCAGTACTTC. Its protein is CASSLEVGRNYEQYF.

This clone was recorded only once. CDR3 residues: CASSETWAALYGYTF. CDR3 nucleotides: TGCGCCAGCAGTGAGACATGGGCGGCCCTTTATGGCTACACCTTC. V gene TRBV10-2 combines with J gene TRBJ1-2; no reliable D call. Germline V gene sequence: CDR1 WSHSY, CDR2 SAAADI. Trimming took 2 bases from V and 5 from J, leaving 15 bases between them. The CDR3 contains 15 residues.

This clone occurred once. The rearrangement joins TRBV11-2 to TRBJ2-5; D may be TRBD1 (5 bases). The germline V gene encodes CDR1 SGHAT and CDR2 FQNNGV. CDR3 length equals 14 residues. Trimming shortened V by 2 bases and J by 4 bases, and 11 bases separated the two germline ends. The CDR3, as DNA: TGTGCCAGCAGCTTAAAGCAGGGTGGAGAGACCCAGTACTTC. Its protein is CASSLKQGGETQYF.

The V call is TRBV5-6, the J call TRBJ1-1, with a tentative D call TRBD1 (6 bases). The CDR3 covers 17 residues. V lost 1 base to trimming and J lost 5 bases, with 21 bases between them. Germline CDR1 SGHDT, CDR2 YYEEEE. In DNA form, the CDR3 reads TGTGCCAGCAGCTTGCCCGGGTCCCAGGGGTGGAATACTGAAGCTTTCTTT. It is translated as CASSLPGSQGWNTEAFF.

The chain uses TRBV19 and TRBJ1-2, with D maybe TRBD1 (5 bases). Germline V CDR1 and CDR2: LNHDA, SQIVND (reference sequence). V shed 7 bases and J shed 6 bases, with 15 bases lying between them. This CDR3 has 13 amino acids. CDR3: CASNTGTINGYTF. CDR3 nucleotide sequence: TGTGCCAGTAACACAGGAACGATCAATGGCTACACCTTC. Variable domain in full (rest from reference TRBV19 and TRBJ1-2): DGGITQSPKYLFRKEGQNVTLSCEQNLNHDAMYWYRQDPGQGLRLIYYSQIVNDFQKGDIAEGYSVSREKKESFPLTVTSAQKNPTAFYLCASNTGTINGYTFGSGTRLTVV.

The V call is TRBV5-1, the J call TRBJ2-2; the match to TRBD2 covers 11 bases. V dropped 4 bases and J dropped 5; count of bases not matched to a gene: 10. The CDR3 has 17 amino acids. CDR1 and CDR2 (germline): SGHRS, YFSETQ. CDR3 protein: CASSPLPGLAETGELFF. CDR3 sequence (DNA): TGCGCCAGCAGCCCCCTTCCGGGACTAGCGGAGACCGGGGAGCTGTTTTTT.

The rearrangement links TRBV2 to TRBJ2-5; D is uncertain. V was trimmed by 4 bases and J by 5 bases, leaving 2 bases between them. CDR3 length equals 10 residues. Germline assignment: CDR1 SNHLY and CDR2 FYNNEI. The CDR3 loop reads CASSGETQYF. CDR3 coding DNA: TGTGCCAGCAGTGGCGAGACCCAGTACTTC. Supplemented by reference TRBV2 and TRBJ2-5, the full variable domain reads EPEVTQTPSHQVTQMGQEVILRCVPISNHLYFYWYRQILGQKVEFLVSFYNNEISEKSEIFDDQFSVERPDGSNFTLKIRSTKLEDSAMYFCASSGETQYFGPGTRLLVL.

The chain employs TRBV7-9 and TRBJ1-3, with D unclear. From germline, CDR1 is SEHNR and CDR2 FQNEAQ (reference sequence). This CDR3 comprises 12 residues. V was trimmed by 10 bases and J by 8 bases, leaving 15 bases between them. The CDR3 bases are TGTGCCACCAGAAAAGAGGGAGACACCATATATTTT. Translating gives CATRKEGDTIYF.

The chain has TRBV6-5 and TRBJ2-1; D unclear. Germline V lookup: CDR1 MNHEY, CDR2 SVGAGI. Trimming shortened V by 5 bases and J by 13 bases, and 12 bases separated the two germline ends. This CDR3 has 11 residues. As DNA, the CDR3 is TGTGCCAGCAGTCTTAGTATATTTCAGTTCTTC. It codes for CASSLSIFQFF.

The V call is TRBV5-4, the J call TRBJ2-7; no definite D call. The germline V and J ends were trimmed by 3 bases and 3 bases, with 4 bases remaining between them. Germline V gene lookup returns CDR1 SGHNT and CDR2 YYREEE (reference sequence). The CDR3 spans 11 residues. This CDR3 is CASSSNYEQYF. Here the CDR3 DNA reads TGTGCCAGCAGCTCGAACTACGAGCAGTACTTC.